The rows below give T cell receptor beta chains drawn from one sample of a study of blood T cell repertoires in COVID-19. Method: immunoSEQ multiplex PCR; TCRdb's copy keeps in-frame clones and lacks some. This table holds 130,000 to 150,000 clones, about 87% found once. Sequenced sample: peripheral blood. These receptor sequences come from a woman aged 45-65 years with active or convalescent COVID-19. The CDR3 runs from the conserved cysteine through the conserved F or W. Each record gives: V gene, CDR3 protein.

TRBV3-1/TRBV3-2,CASSQDASYTGTDTQYF
TRBV27,CASSLEGRNEQYF
TRBV29-1,CSADRGTLKGTEAFF
TRBV4-1,CASSQARTGINTEAFF
TRBV5-6,CASSKQTGRNQPQHF
TRBV5-1,CASSLQGADGYTF
TRBV30,CAWEQQGFLEQYF
TRBV5-6,CASSPRKSLSTGELFF
TRBV6-1,CASSEAYYPPIYGYTF
TRBV7-8,CASSLKYRQGMNTEAFF
TRBV5-4,CASSFGGTSSYEQYF
TRBV18,CASSPYELTGKAGEQYF
TRBV30,CAWSVDGREGSPLHF
TRBV20-1,CSALRSNEQFF
TRBV28,CASSLLALPGLAVYNEQFF
TRBV7-2,CASRTGGRGEQYF
TRBV15,CATSRDGQGLTEAFF
TRBV5-4,CASREGTSGLTDTQYF
TRBV18,CASSPDGTGGFGYTF
TRBV3-1/TRBV3-2,CASSPGLAGHNEQFF
TRBV5-1,CASSLAGQAYEQYF
TRBV4-3,CASSRGVQGSGNTIYF
TRBV6-5,CASSTGTGKKETQYF
TRBV6-4,CASSDFDRGLGGNTEAFF
TRBV7-7,CASSYGTGFQETQYF
TRBV30,CAWSAGQGKPPHF
TRBV5-1,CASSTTGFPYEQYF
TRBV2,CASSYAPGAGANVLTF
TRBV7-6,CASSLLGLAEYNEQFF
TRBV19,CASRTRTALNQPQHF
TRBV28,CASSTSGTVYEQYF
TRBV6-5,CASSYSMQGMNTEAFF
TRBV4-3,CASRLTGNTEAFF
TRBV25-1,CASSDMGQGFYEQYF
TRBV2,CASSEGTSGGYNEQFF
TRBV18,CASSIAGGPADTQYF
TRBV30,CAWRQGVGHEKLFF
TRBV3-1/TRBV3-2,CASSRGSSRNSPLHF
TRBV7-6,CASSLFAGSGELFF
TRBV7-2,CASSPNRQSNEKLFF
TRBV3-1/TRBV3-2,CASSQASGGATQYF
TRBV6-2/TRBV6-3,CASSTIGTGGSNQPQHF
TRBV10-2,CASSEGPPGQVGYGYTF